A single sample gave rise to the 21 T cell receptor beta chains below, sequenced in a study of blood T cell repertoires in COVID-19. Sequencing used immunoSEQ multiplex PCR; TCRdb keeps in-frame clones, though not all of them. Of 300,000 to 500,000 clones detected, 85% to 90% appear once; the ten largest clones hold roughly 0.97%. Sequencing was performed on PBMCs or T cells enriched from blood (not recorded which). The receptors originated from a woman aged 25 to 39 with acute COVID-19.

The V and J genes are TRBV9 and TRBJ2-1; D is possibly TRBD2 (5 bases). CDR1 and CDR2 (germline): SGDLS, YYNGEE. This CDR3 is 15 amino acids long. The V and J ends lost 0 bases and 7 bases respectively, with 14 bases between them. The CDR3, as DNA: TGTGCCAGCAGCGTAGCCCAAACTCGAGGGAATGAGCAGTTCTTC. This translates into CASSVAQTRGNEQFF.

The V and J genes are TRBV14 and TRBJ1-4; D gene unclear. There are 16 residues in the CDR3. Per germline, CDR1 SGHDN and CDR2 FVKESK. Trimming stripped 3 bases from V and 5 bases from J, with 16 bases between. The CDR3 protein is CASSHLREGLNEKLFF. Here the CDR3 DNA reads TGTGCCAGCAGCCATCTCCGGGAAGGCCTAAATGAAAAACTGTTTTTT.

This chain uses TRBV2 with TRBJ2-4; D uncertain. V lost 3 bases and J lost 3, with 15 bases in between. The germline V gene encodes CDR1 SNHLY and CDR2 FYNNEI. The CDR3 has 16 amino acids. DNA for the CDR3: TGTGCCAGCAGTGAGATCGGGTCTAGAGGCAAAAACATTCAGTACTTC. Its translation: CASSEIGSRGKNIQYF.

This chain joins TRBV18 and TRBJ2-3; TRBD2 matches at 10 bases. V lost 3 bases and J lost 2; bases outside the gene matches: 5. Germline assignment: CDR1 KGHSH and CDR2 LQKENI. This CDR3 is built from 16 residues. The DNA for the CDR3 is TGTGCCAGCTCACCCAGGACTAGCGGTATCACAGATACGCAGTATTTT. It yields the protein CASSPRTSGITDTQYF.

The chain recombines TRBV5-5 with TRBJ1-5, with D unresolved. The length of the CDR3 is 16 residues. V dropped 1 base and J dropped 0 bases, with 11 bases sitting between them. From germline, CDR1 is SGHKS and CDR2 YYEKEE (reference sequence). For the CDR3, the DNA is TGTGCCAGCAGCTTGACCGGGGAGGTTAGCAATCAGCCCCAGCATTTT. Translated: CASSLTGEVSNQPQHF.

The gene calls are TRBV6-6 and TRBJ1-1; D remains unclear. The CDR3 consists of 15 residues. Germline V gives CDR1 MNHNY, CDR2 SVGAGI (reference sequence). V lost 5 bases and J lost 0, with 13 bases in between. The CDR3 nucleotides read TGTGCCAGCAGTAAAAGGGCGGACTTGAACACTGAAGCTTTCTTT. Protein product: CASSKRADLNTEAFF.

The chain links TRBV19 to TRBJ1-1; weak D call: TRBD1 (6 bases). Trimming cost V 5 bases and J 8 bases, with 9 bases left between them. Germline CDR1 LNHDA, CDR2 SQIVND (reference sequence). The CDR3 extends over 11 amino acids. CDR3 bases: TGTGCCAGTAGTGTAACAGGGGAAGCTTTCTTT. Protein: CASSVTGEAFF.

The chain couples TRBV7-3 to TRBJ2-7; TRBD2 matches 7 bases. Germline V lookup: CDR1 SGHTA, CDR2 FQGTGA. Losses at the gene ends were 1 base for V and 0 bases for J; bases not matched to a gene: 12. This CDR3 region has 18 residues. CDR3 DNA: TGTGCCAGCAGCTTAAGGGGGGGTGGACACACCTACTCCTACGAGCAGTACTTC. Its translation: CASSLRGGGHTYSYEQYF.

The table lists this clone with a few counts. The chain recombines TRBV6-2 or TRBV6-3 with TRBJ1-2; D unclear. Between the trimmed V and J ends, which lost 2 bases and 4 bases, there was a span of 11 bases. Germline V CDR1 and CDR2: MNHEY, SVGEGT. The CDR3 consists of 14 residues. In DNA, the CDR3 is TGTGCCAGCAGTTACCCAGCGATCGTCTATGGCTACACCTTC. Translating gives CASSYPAIVYGYTF.

The chain carries TRBV23-1 and TRBJ1-3; 7 bases align to TRBD1. TRBV23-1 is treated as an ORF (open reading frame) with a function not yet certain. The CDR3 totals 13 residues. The ends lost 6 bases at V and 4 bases at J; junction bases unmatched: 3. The CDR3, as DNA: TGCGCCAGCAGCACAGGGGACGGAAACACCATATATTTT. Its protein is CASSTGDGNTIYF.

The chain combines TRBV30 with TRBJ1-1; D ambiguous. The CDR3 contains 14 residues. The germline V gene encodes CDR1 GTSNPN and CDR2 SVGIG (reference sequence). The V end was cut by 1 base, the J end by 4 bases, with 13 bases between. CDR3 in amino acids: CAWSGLTAGTEAFF. CDR3 bases: TGTGCCTGGAGTGGACTTACGGCGGGCACTGAAGCTTTCTTT.

This chain links TRBV7-6 with TRBJ2-3; 12 positions agree with TRBD2. V dropped 3 bases and J dropped 2; count of bases not matched to a gene: 3. Germline V gene data show CDR1 as SGHVS and CDR2 as FNYEAQ. The CDR3 consists of 16 residues. CDR3 DNA: TGTGCCAGCAGCTTGACTAGCGGGGGATCCACAGATACGCAGTATTTT. As protein: CASSLTSGGSTDTQYF.

V and J are TRBV4-2 and TRBJ1-2, with 11 bases lining up with TRBD1. V lost 2 bases and J lost 6; bases outside the gene matches: 11. This CDR3 contains 17 residues. Germline CDR1 LGHNA, CDR2 YNFKEQ. CDR3 bases: TGTGCCAGCAGCCAAATGGGACAGGGGGGTGGCAAACATGGCTACACCTTC. This encodes CASSQMGQGGGKHGYTF.

The rearrangement uses TRBV19 and TRBJ1-1, with D unresolved. The CDR3 has 13 residues. The germline V gene encodes CDR1 LNHDA and CDR2 SQIVND (reference sequence). Trimming removed 2 bases from V and 1 base from J, with 5 bases in between. This CDR3 reads CASSIFQNTEAFF. CDR3 sequence (DNA): TGTGCCAGTAGTATATTCCAGAACACTGAAGCTTTCTTT.

As for this clone: Other DNA sequences in the same sample also yield this CDR3. CDR3 DNA sequence: TGTGCCAGCTCACTCGACAGGGGAGGGAATTCACCCCTCCACTTT. Residues: CASSLDRGGNSPLHF. The V call is TRBV18, the J call TRBJ1-6; 8 positions match TRBD1. Germline assignment: CDR1 KGHSH and CDR2 LQKENI. CDR3 size: 15 residues. The J segment lost 7 bases and the V segment lost 4 bases, leaving 6 bases of the junction unmatched.

This clone was counted a single time. The chain is built from TRBV5-1 and TRBJ2-1; 7 bases are shared with TRBD2. CDR3 size: 16 residues. The V and J ends lost 4 bases and 4 bases, in that order; junction bases with no gene match: 11. In germline, CDR1 is SGHRS, CDR2 YFSETQ. This chain's CDR3 is CASSRRFGTTYNEQFF. The DNA for the CDR3 is TGCGCCAGCAGCCGACGGTTCGGGACTACGTACAATGAGCAGTTCTTC.

V is TRBV19 and J is TRBJ2-2, with D possibly TRBD1 on 7 matching bases. Germline V gives CDR1 LNHDA, CDR2 SQIVND (reference sequence). Trimming shortened V by 2 bases and J by 6 bases, and 10 bases separated the two germline ends. This CDR3 is built from 14 residues. The CDR3 DNA reads as TGTGCCAGTAGTATACAGGGGGGTGCCGGGGAGCTGTTTTTT. This encodes CASSIQGGAGELFF.

This rearrangement joins TRBV7-2 to TRBJ1-1, with a tentative D call TRBD1 (5 bases). The CDR3 loop spans 13 amino acids. The V end was cut by 6 bases, the J end by 1 base, with 9 bases between. The V gene's germline CDR1 is SGHTA and CDR2 FQGNSA. The CDR3 here is CASSPQGNTEAFF. Written as DNA, the CDR3 is TGTGCCAGCAGTCCGCAGGGGAACACTGAAGCTTTCTTT.

The rearrangement joins TRBV9 to TRBJ1-3; D is perhaps TRBD1 (6 bases). Germline V CDR1 and CDR2: SGDLS, YYNGEE. Trimming took off 4 bases at V and 0 bases at J, with 17 bases between the two ends. CDR3 length: 17 amino acids. This chain's CDR3 is CASSLGRQGLSGNTIYF. CDR3 DNA: TGTGCCAGCAGCCTGGGGCGGCAGGGGCTCTCTGGAAACACCATATATTTT.

CDR3 nucleotide sequence: TGTGCCAGCGAACCAGGGGGCAAAAATGAAAAACTGTTTTTT. Translated: CASEPGGKNEKLFF. The J gene is TRBJ1-4, the V gene TRBV2; TRBD1 matches at 8 bases. This CDR3 region has 14 residues. Per the germline V gene, CDR1 is SNHLY and CDR2 is FYNNEI. Unmatched junction bases numbered 7, after V lost 8 bases and J lost 5 bases. Drawing the rest from reference TRBV2 and TRBJ1-4, the complete variable domain is EPEVTQTPSHQVTQMGQEVILRCVPISNHLYFYWYRQILGQKVEFLVSFYNNEISEKSEIFDDQFSVERPDGSNFTLKIRSTKLEDSAMYFCASEPGGKNEKLFFGSGTQLSVL.

V and J are TRBV5-1 and TRBJ2-5, with 7 positions matching TRBD1. The CDR3 extends over 14 amino acids. Germline CDR1 reads SGHRS; CDR2 reads YFSETQ. Trimming took 0 bases from V and 1 from J; bases not matched to a gene: 0. CDR3 amino acids: CASSLDRGQETQYF. The CDR3, as DNA: TGCGCCAGCAGCTTGGACAGGGGCCAAGAGACCCAGTACTTC.